The rows below give T cell receptor beta chains drawn from one sample of a study of blood T cell repertoires in COVID-19. The table came from immunoSEQ multiplex PCR; TCRdb's copy has only in-frame clones and leaves some out. The sample lists under 200,000 clones, about 86% seen once, with roughly 11% in the top ten. Material for sequencing was peripheral blood. Source of these receptors: a woman aged 55-75 years with COVID-19, enrolled during active disease. CDR3s include the opening cysteine and the closing phenylalanine or tryptophan. D genes are given only for firm matches. Some rows mark clone size as missing; the rest say once, few, many or name a class of expanded clone.

V,J,size,D,CDR3,DNA
TRBV5-1,TRBJ1-2,-,TRBD1,CASSHRQGGIYGYTF,TGCGCCAGCAGCCATCGACAGGGCGGTATCTATGGCTACACCTTC
TRBV24-1,TRBJ1-2,-,TRBD1,CATSDPRQGGTYGYTF,TGTGCCACCAGTGACCCTCGACAGGGGGGGACCTATGGCTACACCTTC
TRBV5-6,TRBJ2-5,-,-,CASSRPGETQYF,TGTGCCAGCAGTAGACCGGGAGAGACCCAGTACTTC
TRBV7-3,TRBJ2-7,-,TRBD2,CASSLTPRHQPRGRASYEQYF,TGTGCCAGCAGCTTAACCCCCCGCCACCAGCCACGCGGGAGGGCCAGCTACGAGCAGTACTTC
TRBV19,TRBJ1-5,few,TRBD1,CASSQGGSNQPQHF,TGTGCCAGTAGTCAGGGGGGTAGCAATCAGCCCCAGCATTTT
TRBV4-3,TRBJ2-7,-,TRBD2,CASSETSGRPSSYEQYF,TGCGCCAGCAGCGAAACTAGCGGGCGTCCTAGCTCCTACGAGCAGTACTTC
TRBV9,TRBJ1-3,once,-,CASSARGLSSGNTIYF,TGTGCCAGCAGCGCCAGAGGACTGAGCTCTGGAAACACCATATATTTT
TRBV6-5,TRBJ1-2,-,TRBD1,CASRLDRAPNYGYTF,TGTGCCAGCAGATTGGACAGGGCACCTAACTATGGCTACACCTTC
TRBV6-5,TRBJ2-1,-,-,CASGRRINEQFF,TGTGCCAGCGGACGGAGGATCAATGAGCAGTTCTTC
TRBV6-5,TRBJ1-1,-,-,CASSYSFGVQGEAFF,TGTGCCAGCAGTTACTCCTTTGGGGTGCAGGGTGAAGCTTTCTTT
TRBV25-1,TRBJ1-4,-,TRBD1,CASSEYRGEEKLFF,TGTGCCAGCAGTGAATACAGGGGGGAGGAAAAACTGTTTTTT